Listed below are T cell receptor beta chains from one sample, sequenced in a study of blood T cell repertoires in COVID-19. The repertoire was sequenced with immunoSEQ multiplex PCR; TCRdb's copy has only in-frame clones and lacks some. The sample holds approximately 300,000 clones, 75% to 90% seen once. Sequencing was carried out using PBMCs or T cells enriched from blood (not recorded which). These receptors were obtained from a woman in her 30s who had been exposed to COVID-19. Both conserved end residues are part of each CDR3. The D gene is left open where the match is weak. The size entry is marked missing in some rows and otherwise reads once, few, many or a size class.

j_call clone_size v_call d_call cdr3_nt cdr3_aa
TRBJ2-5 . TRBV5-4 TRBD2 TGTGCCAACTGCCTGACTCGGGGGGGGCCTGTGAGAGAGGAGACCCAGTACTTC CANCLTRGGPVREETQYF
TRBJ1-5 . TRBV28 TRBD1 TGTGCCAGCAGCCCACAGGGGGCCGGCAATCAGCCCCAGCATTTT CASSPQGAGNQPQHF
TRBJ2-7 . TRBV10-2 TRBD2 TGCGCCAGCAGGGGGATGACTAGCGGGGGCGAATTCTACGAGCAGTACTTC CASRGMTSGGEFYEQYF
TRBJ1-5 many TRBV9 . TGTGCCAGCAGCCCGGGGGGGAGCAATCAGCCCCAGCATTTT CASSPGGSNQPQHF
TRBJ1-1 . TRBV11-2 TRBD1 TGTGCCAGCAGCCCCGGGACAGGGGCGGAGAAGAGGACTGAAGCTTTCTTT CASSPGTGAEKRTEAFF
TRBJ1-2 . TRBV7-2 TRBD1 TGTGCCAGCAGCCCCCGGACAGGGAACTATGGCTACACCTTC CASSPRTGNYGYTF
TRBJ1-1 . TRBV7-6 . TGTGCCAGCAGCCCAGCATCACAGAGTTATGAAGTAGCTTTCTTT CASSPASQSYEVAFF
TRBJ2-7 . TRBV27 TRBD2 TGTGCCAGCACCACGGGACTAGCGGGGGGACAATTCCCCTACGAGCAGTACTTC CASTTGLAGGQFPYEQYF
TRBJ2-5 . TRBV11-2 TRBD2 TGTGCCAGCAGCCCCCTGGGGCTAGCGGGAGGAACGATTACGGAGACCCAGTACTTC CASSPLGLAGGTITETQYF
TRBJ1-2 . TRBV30 TRBD1 TGTGCCTGGACGACAGGGGCTCGGGGCTACACCTTC CAWTTGARGYTF
TRBJ1-6 . TRBV7-9 TRBD1 TGTGCCAGCAGCGAGGGGACAGGGGGAAACAATTCACCCCTCCACTTT CASSEGTGGNNSPLHF
TRBJ2-7 . TRBV29-1 TRBD1 TGCAGCGTTCGACGTACAGGGGTAACGAACGAGCAGTACTTC CSVRRTGVTNEQYF
TRBJ1-1 . TRBV18 . TGTGCCAGCTGTGCCTTAGACAGCACTGAAGCTTTCTTT CASCALDSTEAFF
TRBJ2-3 few TRBV10-3 TRBD2 TGTGCCATCAGGAGCGGGGGGACCTACACAGATACGCAGTATTTT CAIRSGGTYTDTQYF
TRBJ2-7 . TRBV28 . TGTGCCAGCAGTTTAGCCCCAGAATACGAGCAGTACTTC CASSLAPEYEQYF
TRBJ1-2 . TRBV9 TRBD1 TGTGCCAGCAGCGTAGCACAACCCGGGACAGGGGGCGGCTACACCTTC CASSVAQPGTGGGYTF
TRBJ2-1 . TRBV12-3/TRBV12-4 . TGTGCCAGCAGTTTAGACGGGGGTGAGCAGTTCTTC CASSLDGGEQFF
TRBJ2-7 few TRBV9 TRBD2 TGTGCCAGCAGCCCTGGGGGGGGTGGGTACGAGCAGTACTTC CASSPGGGGYEQYF
TRBJ2-1 . TRBV7-8 TRBD2 TGTGCCAGCAGCCGAAGCGGGAGCTCCTACAATGAGCAGTTCTTC CASSRSGSSYNEQFF
TRBJ1-6 . TRBV7-2 . TGTGCCAGCAGCCCAGAAGTGGTACAGGGAAGTTCACCCCTCCACTTT CASSPEVVQGSSPLHF